Listed below are T cell receptor beta chains from one sample, sequenced in a study of T cells in Graves' hyperthyroidism and ophthalmopathy. In TCRdb, the multiplex PCR reads were re-called with MiXCR into one record per CDR3 protein. Of about 270,000 distinct CDR3 sequences listed, around 15% are singletons. The sample taken for sequencing was blood. The receptors shown here come from a woman between 45 and 60 years old with Graves' hyperthyroidism that later progressed to Graves' ophthalmopathy. Both conserved end residues are part of each CDR3. Each record gives: J gene, D gene, V gene, clone size, CDR3 DNA, CDR3 protein. The D gene is left open where the match is weak. Rows may omit the clone size; those that give it use once, few, many or a size class.

>TRBJ1-1|TRBD1|TRBV9|NA
TGTGCCAGCAGCGTCGGACAGGGGGACGCTGAAGCTTTCTTT
CASSVGQGDAEAFF
>TRBJ2-7|NA|TRBV2|many
TGTGCCAGCAGTAGTCGGGACTACGAGCAGTACTTC
CASSSRDYEQYF
>TRBJ2-7|TRBD2|TRBV3-1|many
TGTGCCAGCAGCCCGAGACTAGCGGGACCCTACGAGCAGTACTTC
CASSPRLAGPYEQYF
>TRBJ2-7|TRBD2|TRBV11-2|many
TGTGCCAGCAGCTCGCCATTAGCGGGAAGTTCCCTCTACGAGCAGTACTTC
CASSSPLAGSSLYEQYF
>TRBJ1-1|NA|TRBV20-1|many
TGCAGTCGTGCCGGTGTCGGGGCGCGAACTGAAGCTTTCTTT
CSRAGVGARTEAFF
>TRBJ1-4|NA|TRBV19|NA
TGTGCCAGTAGTATAAGAGAATCTGAAAAACTGTTTTTT
CASSIRESEKLFF
>TRBJ1-3|TRBD1|TRBV7-2|many
TGTGCCAGCAGCTCAGAGACAGGGCTCACAGGAAACACCATATATTTT
CASSSETGLTGNTIYF
>TRBJ2-1|TRBD2|TRBV11-1|many
TGTGCCAGCAGCTTAGTAGGTCGGGAGGCCTCCTACAATGAGCAGTTCTTC
CASSLVGREASYNEQFF
>TRBJ2-5|NA|TRBV6-2/TRBV6-3|NA
TGTGCCAGCACTCAATGGGGGCTAGCGGAGGGGAGGCAAGAGACCCAGTACTTC
CASTQWGLAEGRQETQYF
>TRBJ2-7|TRBD2|TRBV4-2|few
TGTGCCAGCAGCCAAGGGTCTAGCGGGAGTAATGAGCAGTACTTC
CASSQGSSGSNEQYF
>TRBJ1-2|NA|TRBV5-1|NA
TGCGCCAGCAGCGACCCCCGAGAGTCTAACTATGGCTACACCTTC
CASSDPRESNYGYTF
>TRBJ2-7|TRBD1|TRBV10-3|NA
TGTGCCATCACCCAGGGGGACCACTACGAGCAGTACTTC
CAITQGDHYEQYF
>TRBJ1-4|NA|TRBV18|many
TGTGCCAGCTCACCACCGGGTCAATCGAGTGAAAAACTGTTTTTT
CASSPPGQSSEKLFF
>TRBJ2-2|TRBD1|TRBV15|many
TGTGCCACCAGCGCGAACAGGGGAACCGGGGAGCTGTTTTTT
CATSANRGTGELFF
>TRBJ2-5|TRBD2|TRBV6-6|many
TGTGCCAGCAGTTACTCGGTCGGGGGGAGCGGGAGGTACGGGTATCCAGAGACCCAGTACTTC
CASSYSVGGSGRYGYPETQYF
>TRBJ1-1|NA|TRBV5-1|few
TGCGCCAGCAGCGTCGGGCATGGAGGGGCGCCGAAAAACACTGAAGCTTTCTTT
CASSVGHGGAPKNTEAFF
>TRBJ2-5|NA|TRBV4-1|NA
TGCGCCAGCAGCCCAGTCGGAGAACAGGGTCTCCAAGAGACCCAGTACTTC
CASSPVGEQGLQETQYF
>TRBJ2-5|TRBD2|TRBV24-1|many
TGTGCCACCAGTGATTCCGTGAGCGGGAGGGAAGAGACCCAGTACTTC
CATSDSVSGREETQYF
>TRBJ2-7|TRBD2|TRBV4-2|NA
TGTGCCAGCAGCCGATCGGGAGGAACCTACGAGCAGTACTTC
CASSRSGGTYEQYF
>TRBJ1-1|NA|TRBV12-5|few
TGTGCTAGTGGTTTGTCACAGGAGGGGAACACTGAAGCTTTCTTT
CASGLSQEGNTEAFF
>TRBJ2-5|TRBD2|TRBV28|many
TGTGCCAGCAGGAGCGGGGGGGTCCGGAAGACCCAGTACTTC
CASRSGGVRKTQYF
>TRBJ1-1|NA|TRBV2|many
TGTGCCAGCAAGAGGGACGGATTCACTGAAGCTTTCTTT
CASKRDGFTEAFF
>TRBJ1-1|NA|TRBV2|many
TGTGCCAGCGCAAGGTTTAACACTGAAGCTTTCTTT
CASARFNTEAFF
>TRBJ2-7|TRBD1|TRBV7-9|NA
TGTGCCAGCAGCTTAGACCGGGACAGGGGCACTAACGAGCAGTACTTC
CASSLDRDRGTNEQYF
>TRBJ2-7|NA|TRBV13|many
TGTGCCAGCAGCATGCCGCGGGGTGGCCACGAGCAGTACTTC
CASSMPRGGHEQYF
>TRBJ2-3|TRBD2|TRBV7-9|NA
TGTGCCAGCAGCTTTTGGCGGGGGGACACAGATACGCAGTATTTT
CASSFWRGDTDTQYF
>TRBJ2-7|NA|TRBV5-1|many
TGCGCCAGCAGCCGTCCGGGGCCGTTCTCGGAAGACGAGCAGTACTTC
CASSRPGPFSEDEQYF
>TRBJ2-7|NA|TRBV3-1|many
TGTGCCAGCAGCCGCCGCCTGGGGCTACCAATGATCAACGAGCAGTACTTC
CASSRRLGLPMINEQYF
>TRBJ1-1|NA|TRBV5-1|many
TGCGCCAGCAGCTTGCGTAGACTAGGGGGCACTGAAGCTTTCTTT
CASSLRRLGGTEAFF
>TRBJ1-4|NA|TRBV10-1|many
TGCGCCAGCAGTGAGCCGGGAACCGAAAAACTGTTTTTT
CASSEPGTEKLFF
>TRBJ2-3|TRBD2|TRBV6-1|many
TGTGCCAGCAGTGGACTAGCGGGTCCGGATACGCAGTATTTT
CASSGLAGPDTQYF
>TRBJ1-1|NA|TRBV12-3/TRBV12-4|many
TGTGCCAGCAGTTTACAAGGTCTGGGGAGGAACACTGAAGCTTTCTTT
CASSLQGLGRNTEAFF
>TRBJ1-4|NA|TRBV2|many
TGTGCCAGCAGTGTTCGGCGGATAAATGAAAAACTGTTTTTT
CASSVRRINEKLFF
>TRBJ2-1|NA|TRBV7-3|many
TGTGCCAGCAGCACGAACGAGGGCACCTACAATGAGCAGTTCTTC
CASSTNEGTYNEQFF
>TRBJ2-7|NA|TRBV2|many
TGTGCCAGCAGTGAAAGGATGGGGGCTCCGCTCGAGCAGTACTTC
CASSERMGAPLEQYF
>TRBJ2-7|TRBD1|TRBV2|many
TGTGCCAGCAGTGAAGTAGGACAGGGGCTCCACGAGCAGTACTTC
CASSEVGQGLHEQYF
>TRBJ2-1|NA|TRBV20-1|many
TGCAGTGCTACCCACCCTTCTCTCTTCAGTGAGCAGTTCTTC
CSATHPSLFSEQFF
>TRBJ2-3|TRBD2|TRBV11-2|NA
TGTGCCAGCAGCTTAGATGGGAGGGGAACGCAGTATTTT
CASSLDGRGTQYF
>TRBJ2-1|TRBD2|TRBV7-3|few
TGTGCCAGCAGCTTAAATAGCGGGAGAGAGGCCTACAATGAGCAGTTCTTC
CASSLNSGREAYNEQFF
>TRBJ2-1|TRBD2|TRBV7-9|NA
TGTGCCAGCAGCCATAATAGCGGGAGCGAGAATGAGCAGTTCTTC
CASSHNSGSENEQFF
>TRBJ2-5|NA|TRBV20-1|few
TGCAGTGTAAAGAGGGGGGGGGAGACCCAGTACTTC
CSVKRGGETQYF
>TRBJ2-3|TRBD2|TRBV12-3/TRBV12-4|many
TGTGCCAGCAGTCCCACTAGCGGGATTAGCACAGATACGCAGTATTTT
CASSPTSGISTDTQYF
>TRBJ2-2|NA|TRBV19|few
TGTGCCAGCGCGGGCGCATGGACCGGGGAGCTGTTTTTT
CASAGAWTGELFF
>TRBJ2-2|NA|TRBV6-1|few
TGTGCCACCCGAGACACCGGGGAGCTGTTTTTT
CATRDTGELFF
>TRBJ2-5|NA|TRBV20-1|NA
TGCAGTGCTAGAGCTGGGGCCCGGAGACAAGAGACCCAGTACTTC
CSARAGARRQETQYF
>TRBJ1-2|NA|TRBV27|NA
TGTGCCAGCACCCCAATAGGCCACTATGGCTACACCTTC
CASTPIGHYGYTF